The 18 T cell receptor beta chains below were found in one sample sequenced in a study of siplizumab effects on memory and regulatory T cells. Assay used: immunoSEQ multiplex PCR; TCRdb lists only in-frame clones, some missing. This sample has some 62,000 clones, with 79% found just once. Sequenced: memory CD4+ T cells sorted from blood. Source of these receptors: a human donor in good health.

In this sample, this clone turned up a few times. The chain uses TRBV7-2 and TRBJ1-4; perhaps TRBD1 as D (6 bases). CDR3 size: 15 residues. Trimming stripped 5 bases from V and 5 bases from J, with 15 bases between. Germline V gene sequence: CDR1 SGHTA, CDR2 FQGNSA. CDR3 sequence (DNA): TGTGCCAGCAGCACCCAACCAGGGACAAATGAAAAACTGTTTTTT. Its translation: CASSTQPGTNEKLFF.

The genes are TRBV5-1 and TRBJ1-1; D is perhaps TRBD1 (5 bases). The CDR3 sequence is 14 residues long. Germline V gene lookup returns CDR1 SGHRS and CDR2 YFSETQ. Trimming stripped 3 bases from V and 6 bases from J, with 15 bases between. The CDR3 reads CASSSIAGVAEAFF. CDR3 nucleotide sequence: TGCGCCAGCAGCTCCATTGCGGGGGTCGCTGAAGCTTTCTTT.

In this sample, this clone turned up a few times. The chain uses TRBV18 and TRBJ1-3; TRBD1 agrees at 7 bases. This CDR3 has 16 residues. The V gene end was trimmed by 1 base and the J gene end by 2 bases; junction bases not matched to a gene: 5. Germline assignment: CDR1 KGHSH and CDR2 LQKENI. Written as DNA, the CDR3 is TGTGCCAGCTCACCACTTCTACAGGGGACTGGAAACACCATATATTTT. Translated, it gives CASSPLLQGTGNTIYF.

V usage is TRBV7-7 and J usage is TRBJ1-1, with a possible D match to TRBD1 (5 bases). The ends were cut back, 5 bases at V and 4 bases at J, with 11 bases in the middle. Germline-derived CDR1 and CDR2 are SSHAT and FNYEAQ (reference sequence). The CDR3 consists of 13 residues. The CDR3: CASSEGGGTEAFF. The DNA of the CDR3 is TGTGCCAGCAGCGAAGGTGGGGGCACTGAAGCTTTCTTT.

The chain is built from TRBV5-4 and TRBJ2-1, with TRBD1 identical over 9 bases. CDR3 size: 16 residues. After removal of 5 bases from V and 2 bases from J, the junction contained 8 bases not matched to a gene. Germline V gene data show CDR1 as SGHNT and CDR2 as YYREEE (reference sequence). The CDR3 is CASSQGTGNTYNEQFF. Written as DNA, the CDR3 is TGTGCCAGCAGTCAGGGGACAGGGAACACCTACAATGAGCAGTTCTTC.

The chain uses TRBV5-1 and TRBJ1-4; D not resolved. The CDR3 is made up of 15 amino acids. The germline V gene has CDR1 SGHRS and CDR2 YFSETQ. Trimming took 1 base from V and 4 from J, leaving 11 bases between them. This CDR3 reads CASSLNGYYNEKLFF. In nucleotides, the CDR3 is TGCGCCAGCAGCTTGAATGGCTACTATAATGAAAAACTGTTTTTT.

This clone was seen only once. The chain carries TRBV11-1 and TRBJ2-1, with D possibly matching TRBD1 (7 bases). The CDR3 is 15 amino acids. Trimming pared 5 bases from V and 5 bases from J, leaving 16 bases between. The germline CDR1 and CDR2 sequences are SGHAT and FQDESV (reference sequence). CDR3 DNA: TGTGCCAGCAGCACCCCCAGGGGGAGGCACAATGAGCAGTTCTTC. Residues: CASSTPRGRHNEQFF.

This chain connects TRBV5-4 to TRBJ1-1; D possibly corresponds to TRBD1 (5 bases). The germline CDR1 and CDR2 sequences are SGHNT and YYREEE (reference sequence). V dropped 0 bases and J dropped 3 bases, with 9 bases sitting between them. The CDR3 sequence is 14 residues long. The CDR3 coding sequence is TGTGCCAGCAGCTTGGAAAAGGGGTACACTGAAGCTTTCTTT. It codes for CASSLEKGYTEAFF.

The sample holds one count of this clone. The chain recombines TRBV18 with TRBJ2-1, with TRBD2 matching over 8 bases. V lost 4 bases, J lost 8 bases, and 7 bases stayed unmatched. Germline V CDR1 and CDR2: KGHSH, LQKENI. The CDR3 has 14 amino acids. The CDR3 coding sequence is TGTGCCAGCTCACTTACGCGGGGGGTCGATGAGCAGTTCTTC. Translated: CASSLTRGVDEQFF.

This rearrangement joins TRBV6-5 to TRBJ1-5; 8 bases are shared with TRBD1. CDR3 length: 14 amino acids. J was trimmed by 2 bases and V by 4 bases; bases with no gene match: 1. CDR1 is MNHEY, CDR2 SVGAGI, per germline. The CDR3 loop is CASSSGQGNQPQHF. Written as DNA, the CDR3 is TGTGCCAGCAGTTCGGGACAGGGCAATCAGCCCCAGCATTTT.

The gene calls are TRBV4-3 and TRBJ1-5; D is uncertain. The CDR3 has 15 amino acids. Deletions cut 0 bases from V and 3 bases from J, with 9 bases between. CDR1 is LGHNA, CDR2 YSLEER, per germline. CDR3 residues: CASSQDWVNNQPQHF. In nucleotides, the CDR3 is TGCGCCAGCAGCCAAGACTGGGTTAACAATCAGCCCCAGCATTTT.

This clone was observed a few times. The chain couples TRBV20-1 to TRBJ1-1; D unclear. The length of the CDR3 is 11 residues. V lost 3 bases to trimming and J lost 9 bases, with 11 bases between them. Germline V gene sequence: CDR1 DFQATT, CDR2 SNEGSKA (reference sequence). The DNA for the CDR3 is TGCAGTGCTAGCCTGGCAGTTAAAGCTTTCTTT. Encoded protein: CSASLAVKAFF.

The genes are TRBV18 and TRBJ2-7, with TRBD1 matching 8 bases. CDR3 size: 15 residues. Unmatched junction bases numbered 9, after V lost 2 bases and J lost 6 bases. In germline, CDR1 is KGHSH, CDR2 LQKENI. The CDR3 region has the DNA TGTGCCAGCTCACCAGTCCCCGGACAGGGTGCCGAGCAGTACTTC. Amino acids: CASSPVPGQGAEQYF.

The V call is TRBV14, the J call TRBJ1-6; 7 nucleotides line up with TRBD1. The CDR3 contains 16 residues. CDR1 is SGHDN, CDR2 FVKESK, per germline. V shed 4 bases and J 7 bases; nucleotides not matched to a gene: 10. The CDR3 coding sequence is TGTGCCAGCAGCCGTATGACGGGACAGCTGAATTCACCCCTCCACTTT. Its protein product is CASSRMTGQLNSPLHF.

V is TRBV28 and J is TRBJ1-2, with 10 bases matching TRBD1. The germline gives CDR1 MDHEN, CDR2 SYDVKM. This CDR3 has 15 residues. Germline trimming cut 4 bases from V and 8 bases from J; bases unmatched to any gene: 10. The CDR3 region is CASSSRDRGTQGYTF. The CDR3 DNA is TGTGCCAGCAGTTCACGGGACAGGGGAACCCAGGGCTACACCTTC.

This chain links TRBV29-1 with TRBJ2-7; maybe TRBD1 (5 bases). Germline assignment: CDR1 SQVTM and CDR2 ANQGSEA. The CDR3 is 12 amino acids. The V end was cut by 6 bases, the J end by 5 bases, with 14 bases between. The CDR3 nucleotides are TGCAGCGTGGGGCCTGCCGCGAACGAGCAGTACTTC. It encodes CSVGPAANEQYF.

The chain couples TRBV29-1 to TRBJ1-2; maybe TRBD1 (6 bases). Germline V lookup: CDR1 SQVTM, CDR2 ANQGSEA. V gave up 3 bases and J gave up 5 bases, with 10 bases separating them. The CDR3 consists of 12 residues. The CDR3 loop is CSVDGTSYGYTF. The CDR3 bases are TGCAGCGTTGACGGGACATCATATGGCTACACCTTC.

This rearrangement joins TRBV29-1 to TRBJ1-1; 10 bases agree with TRBD1. Trimming cost V 7 bases and J 5 bases; bases outside gene matches: 4. Germline V gene data show CDR1 as SQVTM and CDR2 as ANQGSEA. The CDR3 totals 12 residues. CDR3 sequence reads: CSADRGQTEAFF. The CDR3 nucleotides read TGCAGCGCAGACAGGGGGCAGACTGAAGCTTTCTTT.